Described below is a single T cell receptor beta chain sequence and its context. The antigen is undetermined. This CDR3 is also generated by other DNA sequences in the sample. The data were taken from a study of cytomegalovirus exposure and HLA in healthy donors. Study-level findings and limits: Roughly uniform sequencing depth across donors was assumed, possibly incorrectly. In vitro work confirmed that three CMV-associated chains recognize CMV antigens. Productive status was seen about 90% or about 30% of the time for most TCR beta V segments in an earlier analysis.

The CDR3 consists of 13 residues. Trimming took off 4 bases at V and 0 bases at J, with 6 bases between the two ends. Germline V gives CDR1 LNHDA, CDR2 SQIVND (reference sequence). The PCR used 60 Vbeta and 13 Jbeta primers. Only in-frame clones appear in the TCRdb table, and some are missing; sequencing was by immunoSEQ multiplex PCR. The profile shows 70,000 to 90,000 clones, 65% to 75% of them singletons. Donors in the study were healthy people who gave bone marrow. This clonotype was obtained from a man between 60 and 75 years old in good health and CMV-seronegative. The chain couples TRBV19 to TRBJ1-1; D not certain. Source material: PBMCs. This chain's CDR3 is CASSTTVNTEAFF. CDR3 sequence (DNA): TGTGCCAGTAGTACTACGGTGAACACTGAAGCTTTCTTT.